This TCR beta chain was sequenced during a study of post-analysis software for immune sequencing data. Study-wide context: Relapsing-remitting, secondary progressive and progressive-relapsing forms made up the multiple sclerosis disease courses. Study outcomes and limitations: Five TRBV segments occurring more often in patients than controls included TRBV5-6, TRBV5-1 and TRBV20-1. Samples from one preparation batch, clustered by F measure, grouped strongly together.

This CDR3 is built from 13 residues. The germline V and J ends were trimmed by 0 bases and 6 bases, with 11 bases remaining between them. Germline V CDR1 and CDR2: DFQATT, SNEGSKA (reference sequence). Each TCR beta cDNA library carried unique molecular identifiers. TCRdb reanalysed the PCR reads using MiXCR and keeps one entry per CDR3 protein. The table includes hundreds of thousands of distinct CDR3 sequences, 59% detected once. With regard to this clonotype: Its antigen is not identified.

The chain is built from TRBV20-1 and TRBJ1-1, with a possible D match to TRBD1 (5 bases). This TCR derives from a girl aged 2-10 years with multiple sclerosis. The sample comprised blood. CDR3 nucleotide sequence: TGCAGTGCTAGAGATGGGGGGGAGGCTGAAGCTTTCTTT. It is translated as CSARDGGEAEAFF.